This TCR beta chain comes out of a study of cytomegalovirus exposure and HLA in healthy donors. To note about this clone: No antigen is known for it.

60 Vbeta and 13 Jbeta primers were used in PCR. The assay was immunoSEQ multiplex PCR, and TCRdb's table has in-frame clones only and misses some. The sample carries about 130,000 clones, approximately 90% recorded once. Study-level results: Data from an earlier analysis indicated that most TCR beta V segments were productive either about 90% or about 30% of the time.

Germline lookup yields CDR1 MDHEN and CDR2 SYDVKM. The CDR3 has 15 residues. The V end was cut by 5 bases, the J end by 0 bases, with 11 bases between. This receptor was identified in a woman in her 30s in good health and CMV-seronegative. V is TRBV28 and J is TRBJ2-1; no reliable D call. The sequencing sample was made of PBMCs. The CDR3: CASSPPGASYNEQFF. In DNA form, the CDR3 reads TGTGCCAGCAGTCCCCCCGGAGCCTCCTACAATGAGCAGTTCTTC.